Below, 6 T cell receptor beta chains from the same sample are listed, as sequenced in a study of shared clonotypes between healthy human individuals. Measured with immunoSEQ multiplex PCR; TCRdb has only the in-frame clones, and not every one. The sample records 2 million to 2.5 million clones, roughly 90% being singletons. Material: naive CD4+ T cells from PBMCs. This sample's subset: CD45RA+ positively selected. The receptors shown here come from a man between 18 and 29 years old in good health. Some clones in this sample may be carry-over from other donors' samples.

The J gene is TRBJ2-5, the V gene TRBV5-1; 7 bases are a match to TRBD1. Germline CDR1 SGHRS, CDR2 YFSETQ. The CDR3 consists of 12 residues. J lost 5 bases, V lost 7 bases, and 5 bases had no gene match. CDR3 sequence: CASLPQGETQYF. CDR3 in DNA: TGCGCCAGCCTGCCACAGGGGGAGACCCAGTACTTC. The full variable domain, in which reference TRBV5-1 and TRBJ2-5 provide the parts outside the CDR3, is KAGVTQTPRYLIKTRGQQVTLSCSPISGHRSVSWYQQTPGQGLQFLFEYFSETQRNKGNFPGRFSGRQFSNSRSEMNVSTLELGDSALYLCASLPQGETQYFGPGTRLLVL.

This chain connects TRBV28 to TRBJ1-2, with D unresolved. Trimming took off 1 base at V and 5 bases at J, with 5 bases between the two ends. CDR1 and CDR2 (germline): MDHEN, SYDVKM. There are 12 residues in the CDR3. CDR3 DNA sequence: TGTGCCAGCAGTTTATTGGCGTATGGCTACACCTTC. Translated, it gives CASSLLAYGYTF.

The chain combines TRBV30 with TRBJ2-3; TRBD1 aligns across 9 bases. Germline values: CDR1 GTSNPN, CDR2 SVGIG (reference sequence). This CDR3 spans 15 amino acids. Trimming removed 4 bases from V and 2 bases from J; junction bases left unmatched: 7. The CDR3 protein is CAWKSGTGITDTQYF. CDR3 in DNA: TGTGCCTGGAAATCTGGGACAGGGATCACAGATACGCAGTATTTT.

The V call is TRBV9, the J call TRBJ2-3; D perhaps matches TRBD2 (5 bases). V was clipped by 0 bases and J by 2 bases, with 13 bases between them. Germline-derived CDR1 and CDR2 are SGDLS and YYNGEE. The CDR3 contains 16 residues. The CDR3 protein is CASSVVGLADTDTQYF. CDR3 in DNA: TGTGCCAGCAGCGTAGTAGGGCTAGCTGACACAGATACGCAGTATTTT.

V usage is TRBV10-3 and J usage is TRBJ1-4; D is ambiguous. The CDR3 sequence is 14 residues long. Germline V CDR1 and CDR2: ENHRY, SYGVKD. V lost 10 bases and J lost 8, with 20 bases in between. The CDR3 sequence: CATGEGGSLEKLFF. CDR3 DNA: TGTGCCACGGGCGAGGGAGGGTCTTTGGAAAAACTGTTTTTT.

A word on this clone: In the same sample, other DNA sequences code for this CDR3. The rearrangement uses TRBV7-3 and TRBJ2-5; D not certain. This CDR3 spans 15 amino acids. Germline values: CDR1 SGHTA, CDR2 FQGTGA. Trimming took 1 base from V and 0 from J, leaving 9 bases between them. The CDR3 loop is CASSLIPGYQETQYF. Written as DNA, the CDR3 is TGTGCCAGCAGCTTAATCCCGGGTTACCAAGAGACCCAGTACTTC.